The sequence of this T cell receptor (beta chain) was determined in a study of blood T cell repertoires in COVID-19. The participants were between about 18 and 89 years old and came from 20 to 30 US areas. Clones were sequenced by immunoSEQ multiplex PCR, and TCRdb holds only the in-frame ones, with some missing. The sample has fewer than 350,000 clones, 85% seen once. The CDR3 covers 15 residues. Trimming removed 5 bases at V and 1 base at J, with 14 bases between. Germline lookup yields CDR1 SEHNR and CDR2 FQNEAQ (reference sequence). This clone has a handful of counts. This receptor was obtained from a woman between 25 and 40 years old who had been exposed to COVID-19. The V and J genes are TRBV7-9 and TRBJ1-1; the D gene is possibly TRBD1 (5 bases). The specimen sequenced was PBMCs or T cells enriched from blood (not recorded which). The CDR3 loop is CASSASGTKNTEAFF. The DNA for the CDR3 is TGTGCCAGCAGCGCATCCGGGACTAAGAACACTGAAGCTTTCTTT. The whole variable domain, remainder taken from reference TRBV7-9 and TRBJ1-1, is DTGVSQNPRHKITKRGQNVTFRCDPISEHNRLYWYRQTLGQGPEFLTYFQNEAQLEKSRLLSDRFSAERPKGSFSTLEIQRTEQGDSAMYLCASSASGTKNTEAFFGQGTRLTVV.